By sample fraction, the clone carrying this T cell receptor (beta chain) is medium-sized. The antigen is unknown. TCRdb reprocessed the 5' RACE reads with MiXCR, giving one entry per CDR3 protein. The sample contains around 20,000 distinct CDR3 sequences, less than 15% of which appear only once. The data stem from a study of neurological immune-mediated disorders. Whole-study results and caveats: Levels of TCR clonal expansion peaked in HTLV-1-associated myelopathy and reached their lowest in multiple sclerosis, under those of healthy controls.

Germline V lookup: CDR1 DFQATT, CDR2 SNEGSKA (reference sequence). The CDR3 has 15 residues. V was pared by 5 bases and J by 3 bases, with 17 bases between. This TCR was recovered from a woman in her sixties with HTLV-1-associated myelopathy (HAM/TSP). Sequenced sample: CD4+ T cells from blood. The gene calls are TRBV20-1 and TRBJ1-5, with D possibly matching TRBD1 (6 bases). CDR3 DNA sequence: TGCAGTGCTCTTAAAGCAGGACAGAACAATCAGCCCCAGCATTTT. It specifies CSALKAGQNNQPQHF.